A selection of T cell receptor beta chains follows, all from one sample in a study of vaccination effects on CD4 cells after COVID-19. These TCRs' antigens remain unknown. The repertoire was sequenced with immunoSEQ multiplex PCR; TCRdb's copy has only in-frame clones and lacks some. The sample shows 25,000 to 35,000 clones, roughly 63% of them seen only once. This specimen was CD4+ T cells from PBMCs cultured with SARS-CoV-2 spike peptides, taken after COVID-19 vaccination. The receptors originated from a human donor who received a COVID-19 vaccine. CDR3s include the opening cysteine and the closing phenylalanine or tryptophan. D genes are given only for firm matches. The size field is filled for only some rows; it gives once, few, many or a size class.

TRBD2,TRBJ2-5,TRBV6-6,-,TGTGCCAGCACTGGTCTAGCGGGAGTTGGAGAGACCCAGTACTTC,CASTGLAGVGETQYF
-,TRBJ1-2,TRBV7-9,-,TGTGCCAGCAGCTTAGCAAGAGACTACACCTTC,CASSLARDYTF
-,TRBJ1-1,TRBV9,-,TGTGCCAGCAGCGTAGTATCCTCGGGGGCGAGGACTGAAGCTTTCTTT,CASSVVSSGARTEAFF
-,TRBJ2-2,TRBV5-1,few,TGCGCCAGCAGCTTGAAGAAGAACACCGGGGAGCTGTTTTTT,CASSLKKNTGELFF
-,TRBJ2-7,TRBV7-9,-,TGTGCCAGCAGCTCGACGGGAATCCGGAGATACGAGCAGTACTTC,CASSSTGIRRYEQYF
TRBD1,TRBJ2-1,TRBV19,-,TGTGCCAGTAGTCCAGCTGACAGGGGGAGATACAATGAGCAGTTCTTC,CASSPADRGRYNEQFF
-,TRBJ2-1,TRBV5-4,-,TGTGCCAGCAGCAACGGACAGGACTATGGGGGCAATGAGCAGTTCTTC,CASSNGQDYGGNEQFF
-,TRBJ2-7,TRBV18,-,TGTGCCAGCTCACCTGCAGCCTCCTACGAGCAGTACTTC,CASSPAASYEQYF
-,TRBJ2-7,TRBV4-2,few,TGTGCCAGCAGCCAAGATCAGGTGTCCCCCTCCTACGAGCAGTACTTC,CASSQDQVSPSYEQYF
TRBD1,TRBJ1-4,TRBV5-6,-,TGTGCCAGCAGGAGGGACAGTCATAATGAAAAACTGTTTTTT,CASRRDSHNEKLFF
TRBD1,TRBJ1-4,TRBV2,few,TGTGCCAGCAGCGCTGACAGGGTTGAAAAACTGTTTTTT,CASSADRVEKLFF
-,TRBJ1-2,TRBV28,-,TGTGCCAGCAGTCTCGACGGGCTTTATGGTTACACCTTC,CASSLDGLYGYTF
-,TRBJ2-7,TRBV6-6,-,TGTGCCAGCAGAGATACCAACAGGTTTAGTCTGGGCGAGCAGTACTTC,CASRDTNRFSLGEQYF
TRBD2,TRBJ2-2,TRBV11-1,few,TGTGCCAGCAGGGTTAGCGGGGCAAACACCGGGGAGCTGTTTTTT,CASRVSGANTGELFF
TRBD1,TRBJ2-2,TRBV10-1,few,TGCGCCAGCAGTGGAAGGGGGCGCGACACCGGGGAGCTGTTTTTT,CASSGRGRDTGELFF
TRBD2,TRBJ2-1,TRBV7-7,few,TGTGCCAGCAGCTCGGGAAGACTAGCGGGAGGGCCCAATGAGCAGTTCTTC,CASSSGRLAGGPNEQFF
TRBD2,TRBJ2-7,TRBV6-6,-,TGTGCCAGCAGTACCCCGGGACTAGCATACGAGCAGTACTTC,CASSTPGLAYEQYF
TRBD1,TRBJ1-6,TRBV3-1/TRBV3-2,-,TGTGCCAGCAGCCAGGGACAGTATAATTCACCCCTCCACTTT,CASSQGQYNSPLHF
TRBD1,TRBJ1-2,TRBV6-5,-,TGTGCCAGCGAGGACAGGGGCTATGGCTACACCTTC,CASEDRGYGYTF
-,TRBJ2-3,TRBV7-9,-,TGTGCCAGCAGCTTACCTACCCCTCGTATACCCACAGATACGCAGTATTTT,CASSLPTPRIPTDTQYF
-,TRBJ1-1,TRBV18,-,TGTGCCAGCTCAACACTGAACACTGAAGCTTTCTTT,CASSTLNTEAFF
TRBD2,TRBJ2-3,TRBV19,few,TGTGCCAGTAGTCTCACGAGCGGGGGGGGAGGCACAGATACGCAGTATTTT,CASSLTSGGGGTDTQYF
TRBD2,TRBJ2-1,TRBV6-5,once,TGTGCCAGCCCCCGATCGGGAGGTAGATACAATGAGCAGTTCTTC,CASPRSGGRYNEQFF
TRBD2,TRBJ2-1,TRBV9,few,TGTGCCAGCAGGGCGGGGGGCGGCGATGAGCAGTTCTTC,CASRAGGGDEQFF
-,TRBJ2-6,TRBV11-2,-,TGTGCCAGCAGCTTGACACAGCGAGTCCCTGGGGCCAACGTCCTGACTTTC,CASSLTQRVPGANVLTF
-,TRBJ2-5,TRBV18,-,TGTGCCAGCTCACCGGGCGGCCAAGAGACCCAGTACTTC,CASSPGGQETQYF
-,TRBJ2-7,TRBV3-1/TRBV3-2,few,TGTGCCAGCAACGGACCTGGGGAAACCTACGAGCAGTACTTC,CASNGPGETYEQYF
-,TRBJ1-1,TRBV27,-,TGTGCCAGTCGATTGGGGACGGCTAACACTGAAGCTTTCTTT,CASRLGTANTEAFF
-,TRBJ1-6,TRBV6-5,-,TGTGCCAGCAGTTCCCTGGGGGGGGGCGATAATTCACCCCTCCACTTT,CASSSLGGGDNSPLHF
TRBD2,TRBJ2-3,TRBV6-4,-,TGTGCCAGCAGTGACGGGGGACTAGCGGGGTCAGATACGCAGTATTTT,CASSDGGLAGSDTQYF
-,TRBJ2-5,TRBV7-7,-,TGTGCCAGCAGCTTAGGGCGACAGGTGACCCAAGAGACCCAGTACTTC,CASSLGRQVTQETQYF
-,TRBJ2-7,TRBV5-1,-,TGCGCCAGCAGCTTGGTCGGGGCTCCAGGGCTTTACTACGAGCAGTACTTC,CASSLVGAPGLYYEQYF
TRBD2,TRBJ2-3,TRBV5-1,-,TGCGCCAGCAGCTCCTTAGCGGGAGTGGAAGATACGCAGTATTTT,CASSSLAGVEDTQYF
-,TRBJ2-5,TRBV20-1,-,TGCAGTGCTGGCCGGGCGGAGACCCAGTACTTC,CSAGRAETQYF
TRBD1,TRBJ1-3,TRBV6-4,-,TGTGCCAGCAGAGAGACAGGGTCCGGAAACACCATATATTTT,CASRETGSGNTIYF
TRBD1,TRBJ1-4,TRBV5-1,-,TGCGCCAGCAGCTTGGTGGGGACAGGGGGTGAAAAACTGTTTTTT,CASSLVGTGGEKLFF
TRBD2,TRBJ2-1,TRBV5-1,once,TGCGCCAGCAGCTTGCCTCTCAGCGGGGGGCCCTCCTACAATGAGCAGTTCTTC,CASSLPLSGGPSYNEQFF
TRBD1,TRBJ2-1,TRBV14,-,TGTGCCAGCAGCCAAGAACTCTACGGGACAGGGAGGGCCAATGAGCAGTTCTTC,CASSQELYGTGRANEQFF
-,TRBJ2-7,TRBV11-3,-,TGTGCCAGCAGCCAACAGACAGGAGGCGAGCAGTACTTC,CASSQQTGGEQYF
TRBD2,TRBJ2-1,TRBV30,-,TGTGCCTGGAGTCGGACTAGCGGGGGGAGTAGTGAGCAGTTCTTC,CAWSRTSGGSSEQFF
-,TRBJ2-7,TRBV24-1,-,TGTGCCACCAGGGGGGTCATGGGTGAGCAGTACTTC,CATRGVMGEQYF
-,TRBJ1-3,TRBV5-6,once,TGTGCCAGCAGCCCGACTATTGGGCACTCTGGAAACACCATATATTTT,CASSPTIGHSGNTIYF
-,TRBJ1-5,TRBV6-1,-,TGTGCCAGCAGTGACCACAGCGAAACTAGCAATCAGCCCCAGCATTTT,CASSDHSETSNQPQHF
-,TRBJ1-1,TRBV2,few,TGTGCCAGCGGGGGAGGGAACACTGAAGCTTTCTTT,CASGGGNTEAFF
-,TRBJ1-6,TRBV20-1,few,TGCAGTGCTAGTGTAGCGACGGGCTATAATTCACCCCTCCACTTT,CSASVATGYNSPLHF
TRBD1,TRBJ1-2,TRBV28,-,TGTGCCAGCAGTTCGACAGGGGCTAACTATGGCTACACCTTC,CASSSTGANYGYTF
-,TRBJ2-5,TRBV4-1,-,TGCGCCAGCAGCAAGGAAGAGACCCAGTACTTC,CASSKEETQYF
TRBD2,TRBJ2-5,TRBV16,-,TGTGCCAGCAGCCAGACCCGAATAGCGGGAGGTGGAGAGACCCAGTACTTC,CASSQTRIAGGGETQYF
-,TRBJ2-1,TRBV12-3/TRBV12-4,-,TGTGCCAGCAGTTTTTCCTCGATGGAGCAGTTCTTC,CASSFSSMEQFF
-,TRBJ2-1,TRBV27,-,TGTGCCAGCAGTTTAAAAGGGACACACAATTACAATGAGCAGTTCTTC,CASSLKGTHNYNEQFF
-,TRBJ1-3,TRBV27,-,TGTGCCAGTCCCGGGGGATCCGGAAACACCATATATTTT,CASPGGSGNTIYF
-,TRBJ1-1,TRBV21-1,-,TGTGCCAGCAGCAATTGTTGGAGGGTTTACGGTGAAGCTTTCTTT,CASSNCWRVYGEAFF
TRBD1,TRBJ1-2,TRBV6-2/TRBV6-3,-,TGTGCCAGCAGCAGACAGGGAAACTCTGGCTACACCTTC,CASSRQGNSGYTF